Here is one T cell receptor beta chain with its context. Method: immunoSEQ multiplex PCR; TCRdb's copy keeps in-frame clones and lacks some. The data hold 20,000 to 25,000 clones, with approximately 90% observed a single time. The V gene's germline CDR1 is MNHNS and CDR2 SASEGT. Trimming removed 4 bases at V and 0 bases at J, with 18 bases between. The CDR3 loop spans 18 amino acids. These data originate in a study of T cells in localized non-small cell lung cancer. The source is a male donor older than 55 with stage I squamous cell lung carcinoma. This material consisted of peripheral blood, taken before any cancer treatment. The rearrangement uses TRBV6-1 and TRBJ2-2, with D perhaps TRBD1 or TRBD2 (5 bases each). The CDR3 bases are TGTGCCAGCAGTGGATTATCTACGGGGCTGGCGAACACCGGGGAGCTGTTTTTT. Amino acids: CASSGLSTGLANTGELFF.